A single sample is the source of the 9 T cell receptor beta chains below, sequenced in a study of T cell responses to AZD1222 COVID-19 vaccine. Libraries were prepared by immunoSEQ multiplex PCR; TCRdb keeps only in-frame clonotypes and omits some of them. The sample includes around 180,000 clones, over 70% of them seen just once. Source: peripheral blood, taken on day 0 of MenACWY control vaccination. The receptors come from an adult in good health.

In its sample, this clone was seen once. The chain employs TRBV6-6 and TRBJ1-3, with TRBD1 matching over 9 bases. The CDR3 consists of 14 residues. Germline CDR1 is MNHNY and CDR2 is SVGAGI (reference sequence). V gave up 4 bases and J gave up 4 bases; unmatched junction bases: 2. The CDR3 bases are TGTGCCAGCAGTTTCACAGGGGGCGGAAACACCATATATTTT. Translation gives CASSFTGGGNTIYF.

The chain recombines TRBV10-3 with TRBJ2-7, with D possibly being TRBD1 or TRBD2 (5 bases each). CDR1 is ENHRY, CDR2 SYGVKD, per germline. The CDR3 loop spans 13 amino acids. V lost 3 bases to trimming and J lost 6 bases, with 12 bases between them. The CDR3 sequence: CAISEGTSSEQYF. The DNA of the CDR3 is TGTGCCATCAGTGAAGGGACGTCTAGCGAGCAGTACTTC.

The rearrangement uses TRBV7-6 and TRBJ2-6; weak D call: TRBD1 (5 bases). Germline values: CDR1 SGHVS, CDR2 FNYEAQ. The CDR3 runs 15 residues. The V end was cut by 5 bases, the J end by 4 bases, with 12 bases between. CDR3 in amino acids: CASSPIGAGANVLTF. Written as DNA, the CDR3 is TGTGCCAGCAGCCCCATAGGGGCCGGGGCCAACGTCCTGACTTTC. Drawing the rest from reference TRBV7-6 and TRBJ2-6, the complete variable domain is GAGVSQSPRYKVTKRGQDVALRCDPISGHVSLYWYRQALGQGPEFLTYFNYEAQQDKSGLPNDRFSAERPEGSISTLTIQRTEQRDSAMYRCASSPIGAGANVLTFGAGSRLTVL.

This clone appeared a few times. The genes are TRBV13 and TRBJ1-6; D may be TRBD1 (6 bases). Germline CDR1 and CDR2: PRHDT and FYEKMQ (reference sequence). The CDR3 totals 15 residues. Trimming stripped 0 bases from V and 5 bases from J, with 8 bases between. The CDR3: CASSLGRGDNSPLHF. CDR3 coding DNA: TGTGCCAGCAGCTTAGGGAGGGGGGATAATTCACCCCTCCACTTT.

The chain uses TRBV18 and TRBJ1-5; D not certain. V dropped 5 bases and J dropped 2 bases, with 13 bases sitting between them. CDR1 is KGHSH and CDR2 is LQKENI in the germline V gene. The CDR3 loop spans 15 amino acids. CDR3: CASSIGPAGNQPQHF. CDR3 coding DNA: TGTGCCAGCTCAATAGGACCGGCGGGCAATCAGCCCCAGCATTTT.

The chain joins TRBV5-5 to TRBJ2-7, with a possible D match to TRBD1 (6 bases). The germline V gene encodes CDR1 SGHKS and CDR2 YYEKEE (reference sequence). The CDR3 runs 15 residues. Trimming pared 2 bases from V and 0 bases from J, leaving 12 bases between. This CDR3 reads CASSLWTADSYEQYF. The DNA for the CDR3 is TGTGCCAGCAGCTTATGGACAGCTGACTCCTACGAGCAGTACTTC.

This clone was seen a few times. The chain has TRBV19 and TRBJ1-2; 9 nucleotides agree with TRBD1. J was trimmed by 4 bases and V by 6 bases; bases with no gene match: 3. Germline values: CDR1 LNHDA, CDR2 SQIVND (reference sequence). The CDR3 runs 13 residues. As DNA, the CDR3 is TGTGCCAGTAGGGGACAGGGAACCTATGGCTACACCTTC. Translation gives CASRGQGTYGYTF. Using reference TRBV19 and TRBJ1-2 for the parts outside the CDR3, the full variable domain is DGGITQSPKYLFRKEGQNVTLSCEQNLNHDAMYWYRQDPGQGLRLIYYSQIVNDFQKGDIAEGYSVSREKKESFPLTVTSAQKNPTAFYLCASRGQGTYGYTFGSGTRLTVV.

The chain carries TRBV18 and TRBJ2-7; D might be TRBD1 (6 bases). There are 17 residues in the CDR3. Trimming cost V 2 bases and J 1 base, with 18 bases left between them. CDR1 KGHSH and CDR2 LQKENI come from the germline V gene. Here the CDR3 reads CASSPSEVQGKSYEQYF. Written as DNA, the CDR3 is TGTGCCAGCTCACCATCCGAGGTTCAGGGGAAGTCCTACGAGCAGTACTTC.

The V gene is TRBV28, the J gene TRBJ2-7; a weak D match, TRBD2 (6 bases). The CDR3 loop spans 12 amino acids. With 8 bases removed from V and 0 bases from J, the gap between germline ends came to 8 bases. Germline V CDR1 and CDR2: MDHEN, SYDVKM. The CDR3 DNA reads as TGTGCCAGCTCTAGCGACTCCTACGAGCAGTACTTC. Encoded protein: CASSSDSYEQYF.